The source of this T cell receptor (beta chain) is a study of vaccination and CD4 T cells after COVID-19. Study-wide findings and caveats: Only relatively few convalescent patients were studied, and early post-infection timepoints were not analyzed.

Concerning this clonotype: Its cognate antigen is unknown.

The treatment was: approximately 9-day PBMC culture with coronavirus spike peptide pools or control peptides (ViraFEST assay). CD4+ T cells that had been cultured provided DNA sequenced with the Oncomine TCR Beta short-read assay. TCRdb re-analysed the PCR reads in MiXCR, keeping a single row per CDR3 protein. Among tens of thousands of distinct CDR3 sequences listed, 60% were seen once. This receptor was obtained from a human donor who received a COVID-19 vaccine. The sample consisted of CD4+ T cells from blood, cultured in vitro, taken after SARS-CoV-2 vaccination.

The CDR3 loop reads CASRSATGYNEKLFF. CDR3 sequence (DNA): TGTGCCAGCAGATCGGCGACAGGGTATAATGAAAAACTGTTTTTT. The V gene is TRBV6-1, the J gene TRBJ1-4, with 7 bases fitting TRBD1. The CDR3 extends over 15 amino acids. V trimming: 6 bases; J trimming: 4 bases; junction bases outside the gene matches: 8. Looked up from germline, CDR1 is MNHNS and CDR2 is SASEGT.